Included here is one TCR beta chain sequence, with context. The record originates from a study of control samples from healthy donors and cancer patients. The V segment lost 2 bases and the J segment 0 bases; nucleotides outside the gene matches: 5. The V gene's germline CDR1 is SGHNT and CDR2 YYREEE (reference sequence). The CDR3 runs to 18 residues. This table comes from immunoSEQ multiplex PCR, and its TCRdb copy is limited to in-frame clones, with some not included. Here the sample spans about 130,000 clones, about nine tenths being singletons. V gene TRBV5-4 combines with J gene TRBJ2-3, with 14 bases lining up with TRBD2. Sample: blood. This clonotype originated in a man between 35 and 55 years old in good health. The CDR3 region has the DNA TGTGCCAGCAGCTTAGGGACTAGCGGGGGCACCAGCACAGATACGCAGTATTTT. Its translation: CASSLGTSGGTSTDTQYF.